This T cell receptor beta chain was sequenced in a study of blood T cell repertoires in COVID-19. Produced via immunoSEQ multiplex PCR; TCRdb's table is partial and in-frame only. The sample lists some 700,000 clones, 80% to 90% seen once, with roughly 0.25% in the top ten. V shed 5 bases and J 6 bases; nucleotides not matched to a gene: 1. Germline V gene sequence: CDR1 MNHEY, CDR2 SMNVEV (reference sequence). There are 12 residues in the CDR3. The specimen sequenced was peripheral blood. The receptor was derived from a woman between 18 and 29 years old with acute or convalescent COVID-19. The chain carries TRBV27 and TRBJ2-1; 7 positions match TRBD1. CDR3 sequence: CASSTGANEQFF. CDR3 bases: TGTGCCAGCAGTACAGGGGCCAATGAGCAGTTCTTC.